The T cell receptor beta chain under discussion was sequenced for a study of CD8 T cells in Susac syndrome. Those who served as multiple sclerosis controls were treatment-naive patients with stable or active relapsing-remitting disease. Trimming cost V 3 bases and J 9 bases, with 18 bases left between them. CDR3 length: 15 residues. The germline gives CDR1 MNHNS, CDR2 SASEGT. cDNA came from around 0.54 to 1 ug RNA primed by random hexamers. The authors amplified TCR beta CDR3 across 54 Vbeta and 13 Jbeta using immunoSEQ multiplex PCR. TCRdb reprocessed the immunoSEQ multiplex PCR reads with MiXCR, giving one entry per CDR3 protein. This sample has more than 65,000 distinct CDR3 sequences, with around 95% found just once.

The sequence was obtained from a human donor with multiple sclerosis. The sample consisted of CD8+ T cells from PBMCs. The gene calls are TRBV6-1 and TRBJ1-3; unclear D gene. This CDR3 reads CASSDGIPGPSTIYF. The CDR3 DNA reads TGTGCCAGCAGTGACGGGATTCCTGGGCCCAGCACCATATATTTT.